These 10 T cell receptor beta chains were all obtained from the same sample, sequenced in a study of shared clonotypes between healthy human individuals. Clones were read by immunoSEQ multiplex PCR, and TCRdb kept only the in-frame ones, dropping some. Of about 2.4 million clones detected, 85% to 95% appear once; the ten largest clones hold over 0.12%. What was sequenced was naive CD4+ T cells sorted from blood. Subset given: CD45RA+ positively selected. These receptors came from a young man in good health.

This sequence joins TRBV7-2 and TRBJ2-1, with 11 bases that match TRBD1. The germline CDR1 and CDR2 sequences are SGHTA and FQGNSA. Trimming at V came to 6 bases and at J to 13 bases, leaving 17 bases not matched to a gene. CDR3 size: 16 residues. The CDR3 DNA is TGTGCCAGCAGATTATCCGGGACAGGGGGTCCCTATAGCCAGTTCTTC. Its protein is CASRLSGTGGPYSQFF.

For this clone: This CDR3 is also generated by other DNA sequences in the sample. The chain combines TRBV7-2 with TRBJ1-6; 7 positions match TRBD1. The CDR3 sequence is 14 residues long. V lost 3 bases and J lost 9; bases outside the gene matches: 5. Germline V gene lookup returns CDR1 SGHTA and CDR2 FQGNSA. CDR3 amino acids: CASSFRQGGSPLHF. CDR3 sequence (DNA): TGTGCCAGCAGCTTCCGACAGGGTGGTTCACCCCTCCACTTT.

The rearrangement joins TRBV11-2 to TRBJ2-2, with TRBD1 identical over 7 bases. Germline V gene data show CDR1 as SGHAT and CDR2 as FQNNGV. The CDR3 totals 14 residues. Trimming cost V 0 bases and J 14 bases; bases outside gene matches: 9. CDR3 DNA: TGTGCCAGCAGCTTAGATCTTATAGGGGGCGGTCTGTTTTTT. As protein: CASSLDLIGGGLFF.

The sample holds one count of this clone. The V call is TRBV30, the J call TRBJ2-1, with a possible D match to TRBD1 (6 bases). Deletions cut 4 bases from V and 7 bases from J, with 20 bases between. The CDR3 totals 15 residues. Germline V gene data show CDR1 as GTSNPN and CDR2 as SVGIG (reference sequence). The CDR3 region is CAWTTGTFGGNEQFF. The CDR3 coding sequence is TGTGCCTGGACCACCGGGACATTTGGCGGGAATGAGCAGTTCTTC.

This clone has just one count. The chain combines TRBV20-1 with TRBJ1-3; D is ambiguous. The CDR3 sequence is 11 residues long. CDR1 is DFQATT, CDR2 SNEGSKA, per germline (reference sequence). V was pared by 5 bases and J by 8 bases, with 10 bases between. CDR3 nucleotides: TGCAGTGCTGGGATTATAGACACCATATATTTT. It codes for CSAGIIDTIYF.

The rearrangement links TRBV19 to TRBJ2-4; 9 nucleotides agree with TRBD1. The CDR3 spans 13 residues. V lost 6 bases to trimming and J lost 8 bases; unmatched junction nucleotides: 5. Per the germline V gene, CDR1 is LNHDA and CDR2 is SQIVND (reference sequence). The CDR3 DNA reads as TGTGCCAGTAGCGACAGGGGGGCGGACATTCAGTACTTC. Residues: CASSDRGADIQYF. Full variable domain (missing parts from reference TRBV19 and TRBJ2-4): DGGITQSPKYLFRKEGQNVTLSCEQNLNHDAMYWYRQDPGQGLRLIYYSQIVNDFQKGDIAEGYSVSREKKESFPLTVTSAQKNPTAFYLCASSDRGADIQYFGAGTRLSVL.

The chain combines TRBV5-4 with TRBJ2-1, with 7 bases lining up with TRBD1. The CDR3 is 16 amino acids. Germline V gives CDR1 SGHNT, CDR2 YYREEE (reference sequence). The junction had 8 bases not matched to a gene; V was cut back by 5 bases and J by 0 bases. The CDR3, as DNA: TGTGCCAGCAGTCGCACCGGGACAGCCTCCTACAATGAGCAGTTCTTC. Its protein is CASSRTGTASYNEQFF.

J is TRBJ1-5 and V is TRBV7-2, with D maybe TRBD1 (5 bases). The length of the CDR3 is 14 residues. Germline assignment: CDR1 SGHTA and CDR2 FQGNSA. Trimming stripped 1 base from V and 4 bases from J, with 8 bases between. Written as DNA, the CDR3 is TGTGCCAGCAGCTTAGGGACACTTAATCAGCCCCAGCATTTT. This codes for CASSLGTLNQPQHF.

The rearrangement links TRBV5-6 to TRBJ1-1; tentative D call: TRBD1 (6 bases). Per the germline V gene, CDR1 is SGHDT and CDR2 is YYEEEE. The V end was cut by 2 bases, the J end by 4 bases, with 15 bases between. There are 15 residues in the CDR3. CDR3 residues: CASSFLGGLGTEAFF. The CDR3 bases are TGTGCCAGCAGCTTCCTCGGGGGGCTAGGCACTGAAGCTTTCTTT.

This chain joins TRBV5-6 and TRBJ2-5; no reliable D call. CDR1 and CDR2 (germline): SGHDT, YYEEEE. The CDR3 sequence is 13 residues long. The ends were cut back, 4 bases at V and 9 bases at J, with 16 bases in the middle. As DNA, the CDR3 is TGTGCCAGCAGCCCTCGGCCACCCGTGGCCCAGTACTTC. It encodes CASSPRPPVAQYF.